Shown below are 27 T cell receptor beta chains from a single sample sequenced in a study of T cells after yellow fever vaccination. TCRdb reprocessed the 5' RACE reads via MiXCR and lists one record per CDR3 protein. The sample holds hundreds of thousands of distinct CDR3 sequences, under 7.5% seen once. The sample in question was PBMCs, obtained 5 days after the yellow fever booster vaccination. Receptor source: a young man who received the YFV17D yellow fever vaccine.

This clonotype was observed many times. The rearrangement uses TRBV12-3 or TRBV12-4 and TRBJ2-5; D is perhaps TRBD1 or TRBD2 (6 bases each). This CDR3 region has 11 residues. The germline V and J ends were trimmed by 6 bases and 5 bases, with 7 bases remaining between them. CDR3 loop: CASRGGETQYF. The CDR3 DNA reads TGTGCCAGCAGAGGGGGGGAGACCCAGTACTTC.

V and J are TRBV5-1 and TRBJ1-1; D gene ambiguous. Per the germline V gene, CDR1 is SGHRS and CDR2 is YFSETQ. Deletions cut 3 bases from V and 7 bases from J, with 13 bases between. CDR3 size: 13 residues. CDR3 in DNA: TGCGCCAGCAGCTCCCAGGAATTTAGTGAAGCTTTCTTT. It yields the protein CASSSQEFSEAFF.

This clonotype has only a few counts. The J gene is TRBJ2-5, the V gene TRBV10-3; D not certain. CDR1 and CDR2 (germline): ENHRY, SYGVKD. The CDR3 consists of 12 residues. The V and J ends lost 11 bases and 0 bases respectively, with 10 bases between them. Here the CDR3 reads CASRANQETQYF. The CDR3 nucleotides are TGTGCCTCCCGGGCTAACCAAGAGACCCAGTACTTC.

V is TRBV29-1 and J is TRBJ1-5; the D gene is possibly TRBD1 (6 bases). CDR1 is SQVTM and CDR2 is ANQGSEA in the germline V gene. CDR3 length equals 13 residues. The V end was cut by 7 bases, the J end by 11 bases, with 21 bases between. CDR3 DNA sequence: TGCAGCGGTGGTGACAGGCCGTTTGAGGCCCAGCATTTT. Amino acid sequence: CSGGDRPFEAQHF. Using reference TRBV29-1 and TRBJ1-5 for the parts outside the CDR3, the full variable domain is SAVISQKPSRDICQRGTSLTIQCQVDSQVTMMFWYRQQPGQSLTLIATANQGSEATYESGFVIDKFPISRPNLTFSTLTVSNMSPEDSSIYLCSGGDRPFEAQHFGDGTRLSIL.

This clonotype was found many times. The V and J genes are TRBV11-2 and TRBJ2-3; the match to TRBD2 covers 9 bases. The V segment lost 2 bases and the J segment 1 base; nucleotides outside the gene matches: 7. From germline, CDR1 is SGHAT and CDR2 FQNNGV. The CDR3 contains 17 residues. The CDR3 region is CASSLILAGTGTDTQYF. The CDR3 nucleotides are TGTGCCAGCAGCTTAATCCTAGCGGGAACTGGCACAGATACGCAGTATTTT.

This clonotype was counted only a few times. The chain uses TRBV20-1 and TRBJ2-6, with no clear D. The germline V gene encodes CDR1 DFQATT and CDR2 SNEGSKA (reference sequence). V gave up 6 bases and J gave up 2 bases, with 8 bases separating them. CDR3 length: 13 amino acids. CDR3 sequence (DNA): TGCAGTGCCTCGAGAGCTGGGGCCAACGTCCTGACTTTC. Residues: CSASRAGANVLTF.

This clonotype was observed a few times. J is TRBJ2-3 and V is TRBV5-6; D remains unclear. Germline CDR1 SGHDT, CDR2 YYEEEE. Trimming cost V 4 bases and J 7 bases, with 10 bases left between them. This CDR3 comprises 12 residues. In nucleotides, the CDR3 is TGTGCCAGCAGCCTGAGATCAAATACGCAGTATTTT. It specifies CASSLRSNTQYF.

V and J are TRBV24-1 and TRBJ2-3; 12 nucleotides line up with TRBD2. The J segment lost 4 bases and the V segment lost 2 bases, leaving 3 bases of the junction unmatched. This CDR3 region has 16 residues. Germline V gives CDR1 KGHDR, CDR2 SFDVKD. The CDR3 region is CATSDSGLAGPDTQYF. CDR3 DNA: TGTGCCACCAGTGATTCTGGACTAGCGGGACCAGATACGCAGTATTTT.

The V and J genes are TRBV7-9 and TRBJ2-5; perhaps TRBD1 as D (6 bases). The germline CDR1 and CDR2 sequences are SEHNR and FQNEAQ (reference sequence). This CDR3 contains 14 residues. The ends were cut back, 4 bases at V and 5 bases at J, with 14 bases in the middle. Here the CDR3 DNA reads TGTGCCAGCAGCTACGGGACATCCGCGGAGACCCAGTACTTC. Amino acids: CASSYGTSAETQYF.

In this sample, this clonotype turned up many times. V and J are TRBV3-1 and TRBJ2-5; D call uncertain. This CDR3 contains 15 residues. V lost 0 bases to trimming and J lost 4 bases, with 12 bases between them. The germline V gene has CDR1 LGHDT and CDR2 YNNKEL (reference sequence). The CDR3 is CASSQETILRETQYF. The CDR3 DNA reads as TGTGCCAGCAGCCAAGAAACGATACTACGAGAGACCCAGTACTTC.

This clonotype was counted between two and nine times. The chain links TRBV20-1 to TRBJ2-5, with 11 positions matching TRBD2. CDR3 length equals 14 residues. Unmatched junction bases numbered 5, after V lost 5 bases and J lost 3 bases. The V gene's germline CDR1 is DFQATT and CDR2 SNEGSKA (reference sequence). In DNA form, the CDR3 reads TGCAGTGCTCCCCCGGGACTAGCGGAAGAGACCCAGTACTTC. Translating gives CSAPPGLAEETQYF.

The chain combines TRBV10-3 with TRBJ2-7; no clear D gene. Germline V gives CDR1 ENHRY, CDR2 SYGVKD. The CDR3 spans 15 residues. Trimming took 3 bases from V and 2 from J, leaving 14 bases between them. DNA of the CDR3: TGTGCCATCAGTGAATCTGGGGAAACTACCTACGAGCAGTACTTC. It codes for CAISESGETTYEQYF.

This clonotype has a handful of counts. This chain joins TRBV7-3 and TRBJ2-7; 7 bases align to TRBD1. J gave up 9 bases and V 6 bases, and 23 bases lay outside the gene matches. The CDR3 runs to 17 residues. Per germline, CDR1 SGHTA and CDR2 FQGTGA. This CDR3 is CASRLTRDRVGSLGQYF. DNA for the CDR3: TGTGCCAGCAGGCTAACCCGAGACAGGGTTGGGTCCCTTGGGCAGTACTTC.

The table lists this clonotype with a few counts. The chain carries TRBV20-1 and TRBJ2-1; D call uncertain. This CDR3 has 12 amino acids. Germline V lookup: CDR1 DFQATT, CDR2 SNEGSKA (reference sequence). In DNA, the CDR3 is TGCAGGGTTATGCGGAATAACAATGAGCAGTTCTTC. It codes for CRVMRNNNEQFF.

This clonotype appeared a few times. This chain uses TRBV19 with TRBJ1-6; no clear D. V lost 9 bases and J lost 5, with 11 bases in between. The germline gives CDR1 LNHDA, CDR2 SQIVND (reference sequence). The length of the CDR3 is 13 residues. CDR3 sequence reads: CARTRSDNSPLHF. Written as DNA, the CDR3 is TGTGCCAGGACGCGTAGCGATAATTCACCCCTCCACTTT.

This clonotype was recorded many times. V and J are TRBV7-2 and TRBJ2-5; perhaps TRBD2 as D (7 bases). Trimming pared 3 bases from V and 6 bases from J, leaving 17 bases between. Germline CDR1 reads SGHTA; CDR2 reads FQGNSA. This CDR3 has 15 amino acids. CDR3 DNA sequence: TGTGCCAGCAGCTTGGGGGCGGGGGCAGGGAAGACCCAGTACTTC. Translated: CASSLGAGAGKTQYF.

The sample holds a few counts of this clonotype. The J gene is TRBJ2-7, the V gene TRBV20-1; 8 bases are shared with TRBD1. The germline V gene encodes CDR1 DFQATT and CDR2 SNEGSKA (reference sequence). Trimming removed 6 bases from V and 3 bases from J; junction bases left unmatched: 7. The CDR3 is made up of 13 amino acids. The CDR3, as DNA: TGCAGTGCCAGGACAGGGAACAACTACGAGCAGTACTTC. As protein: CSARTGNNYEQYF.

This clonotype was found a few times. The V gene is TRBV5-1, the J gene TRBJ1-5; D is possibly TRBD1 (5 bases). The CDR3 has 16 amino acids. Germline CDR1 reads SGHRS; CDR2 reads YFSETQ. V dropped 2 bases and J dropped 6 bases, with 18 bases sitting between them. CDR3 protein: CASSFSPHRRGQPQHF. CDR3 DNA: TGCGCCAGCAGCTTTTCCCCCCACAGGAGGGGTCAGCCCCAGCATTTT.

The V call is TRBV7-9, the J call TRBJ2-5; 9 nucleotides agree with TRBD2. V was clipped by 5 bases and J by 4 bases; unmatched bases: 5. Germline V lookup: CDR1 SEHNR, CDR2 FQNEAQ (reference sequence). The CDR3 spans 14 residues. The CDR3 DNA reads TGTGCCAGCAGCCGACTAGCGGTTCTAGAGACCCAGTACTTC. Residues: CASSRLAVLETQYF.

Many counts were recorded for this clonotype. V usage is TRBV6-2 or TRBV6-3 and J usage is TRBJ2-3; 10 bases are a match to TRBD2. V was pared by 1 base and J by 2 bases, with 6 bases of the junction left unmatched. Germline V lookup: CDR1 MNHEY, CDR2 SVGEGT. The CDR3 covers 17 residues. In nucleotides, the CDR3 is TGTGCCAGCAGTTACTGGACTAGCGGTCGTCCCACAGATACGCAGTATTTT. It yields the protein CASSYWTSGRPTDTQYF.

This rearrangement joins TRBV4-2 to TRBJ2-7, with 9 bases fitting TRBD1. Trimming cost V 1 base and J 5 bases; bases outside gene matches: 9. Germline V gives CDR1 LGHNA, CDR2 YNFKEQ. The CDR3 is 16 residues long. The CDR3 loop is CASSQAGTGSPHEQYF. CDR3 DNA sequence: TGTGCCAGCAGCCAAGCCGGGACAGGGAGCCCCCACGAGCAGTACTTC.

J is TRBJ2-3 and V is TRBV5-1; 7 nucleotides agree with TRBD2. Germline loops: CDR1 SGHRS, CDR2 YFSETQ. V dropped 2 bases and J dropped 2; count of bases not matched to a gene: 5. The CDR3 covers 15 residues. The CDR3, as DNA: TGCGCCAGCAGCTTCGGGACTACTTACACAGATACGCAGTATTTT. Its translation: CASSFGTTYTDTQYF.

V is TRBV5-1 and J is TRBJ2-6; 7 nucleotides agree with TRBD1. With V trimmed by 1 base and J by 0 bases, 4 bases remained unmatched. From germline, CDR1 is SGHRS and CDR2 YFSETQ. The CDR3 spans 17 residues. The chain's CDR3 is CASSLNRGNSGANVLTF. In nucleotides, the CDR3 is TGCGCCAGCAGCTTGAACAGGGGAAACTCTGGGGCCAACGTCCTGACTTTC.

This clonotype has a count of ten or more. The chain has TRBV11-2 and TRBJ2-1; D possibly corresponds to TRBD2 (6 bases). The germline V gene has CDR1 SGHAT and CDR2 FQNNGV. The CDR3 is made up of 18 amino acids. V was cut by 5 bases and J by 2 bases, with 22 bases left in between. CDR3 sequence (DNA): TGTGCCAGCAGCCCAACCCCCCGCGGGGCACTGACCTACAATGAGCAGTTCTTC. Protein product: CASSPTPRGALTYNEQFF.

This clonotype turned up a few times. The chain links TRBV18 to TRBJ1-6, with a possible D match to TRBD1 (5 bases). The CDR3 length is 16 residues. Germline V gene sequence: CDR1 KGHSH, CDR2 LQKENI. The V end was cut by 6 bases, the J end by 5 bases, with 17 bases between. The DNA for the CDR3 is TGTGCCAGCTCCCTCGGGACCGCTACGAATAATTCACCCCTCCACTTT. Translating gives CASSLGTATNNSPLHF.

The chain employs TRBV5-6 and TRBJ1-2; unclear D gene. V shed 2 bases and J shed 4 bases, with 6 bases lying between them. The CDR3 extends over 12 amino acids. Germline-derived CDR1 and CDR2 are SGHDT and YYEEEE. The CDR3 DNA follows: TGTGCCAGCAGCTTTGATGGCTATGGCTACACCTTC. Amino acids: CASSFDGYGYTF.

This clonotype was seen only a few times. The V and J genes are TRBV4-3 and TRBJ2-2, with a tentative D call TRBD1 (5 bases). V lost 3 bases to trimming and J lost 5 bases, with 16 bases between them. The germline V gene encodes CDR1 LGHNA and CDR2 YSLEER. This CDR3 is 16 amino acids long. As DNA, the CDR3 is TGCGCCAGCAGCCATTGGGGCGGCCAGTTAACCGGGGAGCTGTTTTTT. Its protein product is CASSHWGGQLTGELFF.